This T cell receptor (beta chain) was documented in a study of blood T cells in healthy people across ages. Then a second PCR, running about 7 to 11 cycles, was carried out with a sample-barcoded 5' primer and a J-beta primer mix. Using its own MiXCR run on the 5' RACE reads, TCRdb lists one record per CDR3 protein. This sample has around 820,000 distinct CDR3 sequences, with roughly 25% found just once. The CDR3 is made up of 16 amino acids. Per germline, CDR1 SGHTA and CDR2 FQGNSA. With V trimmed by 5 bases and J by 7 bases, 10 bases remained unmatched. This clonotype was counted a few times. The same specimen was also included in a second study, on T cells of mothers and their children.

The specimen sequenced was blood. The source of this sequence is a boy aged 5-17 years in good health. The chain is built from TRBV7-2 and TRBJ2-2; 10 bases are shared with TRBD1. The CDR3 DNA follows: TGTGCCAGCAGCACGTGGACAGGGGGAGACGGCGGGGAGCTGTTTTTT. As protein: CASSTWTGGDGGELFF.